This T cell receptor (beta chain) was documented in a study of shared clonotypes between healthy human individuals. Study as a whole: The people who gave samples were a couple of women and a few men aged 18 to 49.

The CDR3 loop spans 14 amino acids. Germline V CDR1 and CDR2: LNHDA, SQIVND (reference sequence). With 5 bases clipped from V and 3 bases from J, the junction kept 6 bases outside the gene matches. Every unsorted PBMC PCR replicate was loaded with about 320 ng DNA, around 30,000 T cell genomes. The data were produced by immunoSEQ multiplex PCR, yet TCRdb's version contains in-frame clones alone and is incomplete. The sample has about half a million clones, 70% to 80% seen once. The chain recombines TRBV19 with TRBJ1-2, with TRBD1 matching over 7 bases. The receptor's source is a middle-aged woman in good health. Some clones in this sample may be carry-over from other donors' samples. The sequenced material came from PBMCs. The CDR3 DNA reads TGTGCCAGTAGTGCGGGGACAGTTCACTATGGCTACACCTTC. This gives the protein CASSAGTVHYGYTF.